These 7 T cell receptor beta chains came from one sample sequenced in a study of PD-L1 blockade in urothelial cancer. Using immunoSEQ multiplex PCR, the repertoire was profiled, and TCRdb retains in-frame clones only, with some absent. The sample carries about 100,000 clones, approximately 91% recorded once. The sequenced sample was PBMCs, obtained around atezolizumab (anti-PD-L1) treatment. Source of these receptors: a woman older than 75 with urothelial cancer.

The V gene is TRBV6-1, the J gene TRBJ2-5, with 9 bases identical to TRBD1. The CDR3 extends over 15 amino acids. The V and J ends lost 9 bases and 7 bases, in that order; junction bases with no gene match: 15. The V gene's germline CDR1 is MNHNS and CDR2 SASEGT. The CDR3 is CASSPGQGAGRTQYF. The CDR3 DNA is TGTGCCAGTAGCCCGGGACAGGGAGCCGGTCGGACCCAGTACTTC.

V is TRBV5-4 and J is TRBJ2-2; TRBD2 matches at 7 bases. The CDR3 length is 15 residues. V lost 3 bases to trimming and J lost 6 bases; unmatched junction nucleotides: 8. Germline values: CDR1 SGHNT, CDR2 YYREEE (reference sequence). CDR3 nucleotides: TGTGCCAGCAGCTCTAGCGGTCGCTTTTCCGGGGAGCTGTTTTTT. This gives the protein CASSSSGRFSGELFF.

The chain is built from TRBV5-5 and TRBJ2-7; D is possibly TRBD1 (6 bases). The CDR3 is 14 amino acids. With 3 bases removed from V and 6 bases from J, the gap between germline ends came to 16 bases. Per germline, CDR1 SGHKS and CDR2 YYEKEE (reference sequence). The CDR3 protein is CASSSVPGELEQYF. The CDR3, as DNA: TGTGCCAGCAGCTCCGTCCCAGGGGAGCTCGAGCAGTACTTC.

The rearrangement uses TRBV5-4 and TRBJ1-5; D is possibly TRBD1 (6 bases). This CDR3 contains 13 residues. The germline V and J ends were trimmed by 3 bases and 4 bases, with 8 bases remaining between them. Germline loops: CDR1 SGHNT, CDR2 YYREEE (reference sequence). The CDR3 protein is CASSSDSNQPQHF. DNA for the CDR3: TGTGCCAGCAGCTCGGACAGTAATCAGCCCCAGCATTTT. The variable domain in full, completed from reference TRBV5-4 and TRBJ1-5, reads ETGVTQSPTHLIKTRGQQVTLRCSSQSGHNTVSWYQQALGQGPQFIFQYYREEENGRGNFPPRFSGLQFPNYSSELNVNALELDDSALYLCASSSDSNQPQHFGDGTRLSIL.

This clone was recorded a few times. CDR3 nucleotide sequence: TGTGCCAGCAGCCAGCGGGACCTCTCCTACGAGCAGTACTTC. It codes for CASSQRDLSYEQYF. The rearrangement links TRBV14 to TRBJ2-7; maybe TRBD2 (6 bases). The germline V gene has CDR1 SGHDN and CDR2 FVKESK. CDR3 length: 14 residues. Between the trimmed V and J ends, which lost 3 bases and 0 bases, there was a span of 9 bases.

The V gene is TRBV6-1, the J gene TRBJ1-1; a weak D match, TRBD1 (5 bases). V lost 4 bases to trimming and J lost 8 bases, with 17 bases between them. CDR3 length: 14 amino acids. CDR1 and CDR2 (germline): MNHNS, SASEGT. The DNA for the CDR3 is TGTGCCAGCAGTGGCCAAAGTATGGGGGGGGAAGCTTTCTTT. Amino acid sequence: CASSGQSMGGEAFF.

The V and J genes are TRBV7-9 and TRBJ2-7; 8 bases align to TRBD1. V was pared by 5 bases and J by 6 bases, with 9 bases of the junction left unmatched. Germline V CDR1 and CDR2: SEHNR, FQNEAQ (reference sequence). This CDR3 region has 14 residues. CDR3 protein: CASSGQGSFGEQYF. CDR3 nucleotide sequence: TGTGCCAGCAGCGGACAGGGAAGCTTCGGCGAGCAGTACTTC.